What follows is one T cell receptor beta chain and its context. Data came from immunoSEQ multiplex PCR; TCRdb stores just in-frame clones and leaves some out. This sample yields over 300,000 clones, of which 89% are seen a single time; about 1.2% belongs to the top ten. These data originate in a study of blood T cell repertoires in COVID-19. In the study overall: Sources were T cells, B-cell-depleted T cells, or PBMCs; the material itself was cDNA or gDNA.

The V gene lost 2 bases and the J gene lost 11 bases, with 18 bases spanning the gap. The CDR3 totals 14 residues. Germline assignment: CDR1 SGHTA and CDR2 FQGNSA. This TCR derives from a middle-aged man with acute or convalescent COVID-19. The genes are TRBV7-2 and TRBJ1-1; D call uncertain. Material: peripheral blood. The CDR3 DNA sequence: TGTGCCAGCAGCTTAAGCTGGCAGAATAGAGCGGCTTTCTTT. As protein: CASSLSWQNRAAFF.